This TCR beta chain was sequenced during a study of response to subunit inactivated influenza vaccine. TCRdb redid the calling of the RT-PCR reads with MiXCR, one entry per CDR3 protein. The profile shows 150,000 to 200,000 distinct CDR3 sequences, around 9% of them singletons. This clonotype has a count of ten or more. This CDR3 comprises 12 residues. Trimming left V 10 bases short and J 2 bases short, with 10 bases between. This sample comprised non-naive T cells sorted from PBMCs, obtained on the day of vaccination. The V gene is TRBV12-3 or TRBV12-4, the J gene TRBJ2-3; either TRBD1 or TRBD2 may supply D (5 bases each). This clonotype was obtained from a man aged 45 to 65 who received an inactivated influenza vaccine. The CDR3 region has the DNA TGTGCCACCCGAGGGGACACAGATACGCAGTATTTT. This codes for CATRGDTDTQYF.